These 30 T cell receptor beta chains were sequenced from one sample in a study of T-cell reconstitution after alpha-beta-depleted transplantation in children. The TCRbeta library was prepared with unique molecular identifiers. TCRdb passed the PCR reads through MiXCR, listing each CDR3 protein once. The sample yields approximately 630,000 distinct CDR3 sequences, over 10% seen once. This specimen was PBMCs, taken before TCRalphabeta/CD19-depleted stem cell transplant. The origin of the receptors is a girl aged 2 to 10 with congenital amegakaryocytic thrombocytopenia, due to receive a stem cell transplant.

The chain uses TRBV5-1 and TRBJ2-7, with 11 nucleotides matching TRBD2. CDR3 length equals 17 residues. V shed 0 bases, J shed 2 bases, and the junction held 7 bases outside the gene matches. CDR1 SGHRS and CDR2 YFSETQ come from the germline V gene. The CDR3 sequence: CASSLVTSGGSAYEQYF. The CDR3 DNA follows: TGCGCCAGCAGCTTGGTAACTAGCGGGGGCTCCGCCTACGAGCAGTACTTC.

This clonotype was seen repeatedly, ten times or more. The chain recombines TRBV7-3 with TRBJ2-1, with D uncertain. Trimming pared 1 base from V and 4 bases from J, leaving 5 bases between. The CDR3 runs 13 residues. The V gene's germline CDR1 is SGHTA and CDR2 FQGTGA. The CDR3 loop reads CASSLRRYNEQFF. As DNA, the CDR3 is TGTGCCAGCAGCTTAAGGCGTTACAATGAGCAGTTCTTC.

Ten or more counts support this clonotype. The chain links TRBV11-2 to TRBJ2-3, with D possibly called TRBD1 or TRBD2 (5 bases each). The V end was cut by 1 base, the J end by 2 bases, with 13 bases between. From germline, CDR1 is SGHAT and CDR2 FQNNGV. CDR3 length: 16 residues. The CDR3 region is CASSLVVGPSTDTQYF. For the CDR3, the DNA is TGTGCCAGCAGCTTAGTGGTGGGACCTTCCACAGATACGCAGTATTTT. Complete variable domain (other parts from reference TRBV11-2 and TRBJ2-3): EAGVAQSPRYKIIEKRQSVAFWCNPISGHATLYWYQQILGQGPKLLIQFQNNGVVDDSQLPKDRFSAERLKGVDSTLKIQPAKLEDSAVYLCASSLVVGPSTDTQYFGPGTRLTVL.

The chain is built from TRBV29-1 and TRBJ2-1; TRBD2 matches at 7 bases. V was pared by 4 bases and J by 2 bases, with 5 bases of the junction left unmatched. CDR1 and CDR2 (germline): SQVTM, ANQGSEA. This CDR3 has 14 amino acids. The DNA for the CDR3 is TGCAGCGTTGCTCTAGCGGCTACCTACAATGAGCAGTTCTTC. Its protein product is CSVALAATYNEQFF.

This clonotype came up many times. The chain uses TRBV7-2 and TRBJ2-1; no definite D call. The CDR3 spans 16 residues. Germline CDR1 reads SGHTA; CDR2 reads FQGNSA. V was clipped by 2 bases and J by 0 bases, with 11 bases between them. CDR3 region: CASSLNLLSSYNEQFF. The CDR3 DNA sequence: TGTGCCAGCAGCTTAAATCTCTTGAGCTCCTACAATGAGCAGTTCTTC.

At least ten counts were recorded for this clonotype. This chain connects TRBV28 to TRBJ1-6, with TRBD1 identical over 8 bases. V dropped 4 bases and J dropped 6; count of bases not matched to a gene: 5. The V gene's germline CDR1 is MDHEN and CDR2 SYDVKM. CDR3 size: 15 residues. Here the CDR3 reads CASSSQGASNSPLHF. The CDR3 nucleotides are TGTGCCAGCAGTTCCCAGGGGGCGAGTAATTCACCCCTCCACTTT.

This clonotype was counted at least ten times. The CDR3 DNA follows: TGCGCCAGCAGCTTGGAAAGGGCCACTGAAGCTTTCTTT. This sequence encodes CASSLERATEAFF. The chain has TRBV5-1 and TRBJ1-1; D gene ambiguous. Germline V CDR1 and CDR2: SGHRS, YFSETQ. The V end lost 0 bases, the J end lost 4 bases, and 7 bases lay between the germline ends. The length of the CDR3 is 13 residues.

This clonotype was seen a handful of times. The V call is TRBV5-1, the J call TRBJ2-1; 8 nucleotides match TRBD2. The CDR3 covers 15 residues. V lost 6 bases, J lost 8 bases, and 13 bases stayed unmatched. From germline, CDR1 is SGHRS and CDR2 YFSETQ. This CDR3 is CASTGLAGGGDEQFF. Here the CDR3 DNA reads TGCGCCAGCACCGGCCTAGCGGGTGGAGGGGATGAGCAGTTCTTC. Filled out from reference TRBV5-1 and TRBJ2-1, the complete variable domain reads KAGVTQTPRYLIKTRGQQVTLSCSPISGHRSVSWYQQTPGQGLQFLFEYFSETQRNKGNFPGRFSGRQFSNSRSEMNVSTLELGDSALYLCASTGLAGGGDEQFFGPGTRLTVL.

This clonotype has a handful of counts. The chain employs TRBV5-1 and TRBJ2-2; 8 bases match TRBD2. V lost 0 bases, J lost 5 bases, and 9 bases stayed unmatched. The CDR3 consists of 17 residues. Looked up from germline, CDR1 is SGHRS and CDR2 is YFSETQ. CDR3 nucleotide sequence: TGCGCCAGCAGCTTGGGTCTAGCGGGCATCAGGACCGGGGAGCTGTTTTTT. Amino acid sequence: CASSLGLAGIRTGELFF.

The table lists this clonotype with a few counts. The CDR3, as DNA: TGCAGTGCTGGGGTTTTCTACGAGCAGTACTTC. It translates to CSAGVFYEQYF. This chain connects TRBV20-1 to TRBJ2-7, with D unclear. The length of the CDR3 is 11 residues. V shed 5 bases and J shed 3 bases, with 8 bases lying between them. Germline CDR1 and CDR2: DFQATT and SNEGSKA (reference sequence).

This clonotype was seen at least ten times. The CDR3 spells CAPRPRLAEVGKNIQYF. The CDR3 region has the DNA TGCGCCCCACGCCCCCGACTAGCGGAGGTGGGCAAAAACATTCAGTACTTC. The chain combines TRBV5-1 with TRBJ2-4; 9 positions match TRBD2. Germline assignment: CDR1 SGHRS and CDR2 YFSETQ. This CDR3 is 17 amino acids long. V was clipped by 10 bases and J by 3 bases; unmatched bases: 17. The full variable domain, in which reference TRBV5-1 and TRBJ2-4 provide the parts outside the CDR3, is KAGVTQTPRYLIKTRGQQVTLSCSPISGHRSVSWYQQTPGQGLQFLFEYFSETQRNKGNFPGRFSGRQFSNSRSEMNVSTLELGDSALYLCAPRPRLAEVGKNIQYFGAGTRLSVL.

This clonotype was detected only a few times. This sequence joins TRBV12-5 and TRBJ2-7; 8 bases line up with TRBD1. The CDR3 consists of 20 residues. Trimming at V came to 1 base and at J to 3 bases, leaving 20 bases not matched to a gene. Germline V gives CDR1 LGHNT, CDR2 FRNRAP. The CDR3 spells CASGLDPKAGQAFYFYEQYF. CDR3 sequence (DNA): TGTGCTAGTGGTTTGGACCCTAAGGCGGGACAGGCTTTCTATTTCTACGAGCAGTACTTC.

This clonotype was found many times. The chain has TRBV27 and TRBJ2-7; TRBD1 might be the D (5 bases). With 2 bases removed from V and 3 bases from J, the gap between germline ends came to 11 bases. Germline CDR1 and CDR2: MNHEY and SMNVEV (reference sequence). This CDR3 has 14 residues. The CDR3 DNA sequence: TGTGCCAGCAGTTTACAGGGAAGGGTCTACGAGCAGTACTTC. As protein: CASSLQGRVYEQYF.

In its sample, this clonotype was seen many times. CDR3 residues: CASIRSGRTYNEQFF. DNA of the CDR3: TGTGCCAGCATCAGAAGCGGGAGAACCTACAATGAGCAGTTCTTC. The chain links TRBV12-3 or TRBV12-4 to TRBJ2-1; 8 nucleotides match TRBD2. The CDR3 length is 15 residues. Trimming cost V 7 bases and J 2 bases; bases outside gene matches: 7.

This clonotype was recorded at least ten times. The chain recombines TRBV28 with TRBJ2-1, with 11 bases matching TRBD2. With V trimmed by 5 bases and J by 4 bases, 7 bases remained unmatched. The CDR3 contains 16 residues. Germline CDR1 and CDR2: MDHEN and SYDVKM. As DNA, the CDR3 is TGTGCCAGCAGTAGGCGACTAGCGGGATTATACAATGAGCAGTTCTTC. It specifies CASSRRLAGLYNEQFF.

As concerns this clonotype: A much larger clone lies one base from this, so it may be a read error. This chain links TRBV12-3 or TRBV12-4 with TRBJ1-4, with 7 nucleotides matching TRBD1. This CDR3 is 14 amino acids long. J gave up 5 bases and V 5 bases, and 5 bases lay outside the gene matches. CDR3 residues: CASSLGRGNEKLFF. The CDR3 nucleotides are TGTGCCAGCAGTCTGGGCAGGGGGAATGAAAAACTGTTTTTT.

This clonotype appeared a few times. The chain couples TRBV6-2 or TRBV6-3 to TRBJ1-6; D remains ambiguous. This CDR3 has 17 amino acids. V lost 5 bases to trimming and J lost 5 bases, with 19 bases between them. Germline loops: CDR1 MNHEY, CDR2 SVGEGT. The CDR3 nucleotides read TGTGCCAGCAGTCCGGCACAAAGCGGGAATGATAATTCACCCCTCCACTTT. Translated, it gives CASSPAQSGNDNSPLHF.

Of note for this clonotype: This may come from a read error, since a much larger clone is one base off. This chain joins TRBV20-1 and TRBJ2-1; the D gene is possibly TRBD1 (5 bases). CDR3 length: 13 amino acids. CDR1 and CDR2 from the germline V gene are DFQATT and SNEGSKA (reference sequence). CDR3 in DNA: TGCAATGCTAGAGGAAGGGGCTACAATGAGCAGTTCTTC. This sequence encodes CNARGRGYNEQFF.

The chain links TRBV6-2 or TRBV6-3 to TRBJ2-2, with D perhaps matching TRBD2 (6 bases). The V and J ends lost 7 bases and 1 base respectively, with 13 bases between them. The CDR3 covers 15 residues. The germline V gene encodes CDR1 MNHEY and CDR2 SVGEGT. CDR3 sequence (DNA): TGTGCCAGCACCGAGGCGGGGCTGAACACCGGGGAGCTGTTTTTT. Translation gives CASTEAGLNTGELFF.

This clonotype has only a few counts. The rearrangement joins TRBV10-3 to TRBJ2-1, with D perhaps TRBD1 (6 bases). The V gene lost 5 bases and the J gene lost 2 bases, with 13 bases spanning the gap. Germline CDR1 reads ENHRY; CDR2 reads SYGVKD. The CDR3 length is 15 residues. CDR3 DNA: TGTGCCATCAGTCGGACAGACCAGCCCTACAATGAGCAGTTCTTC. It codes for CAISRTDQPYNEQFF.

The chain uses TRBV9 and TRBJ2-3; perhaps D is TRBD1 or TRBD2 (5 bases each). Germline CDR1 and CDR2: SGDLS and YYNGEE. The CDR3 is made up of 14 amino acids. Trimming removed 0 bases at V and 2 bases at J, with 7 bases between. The CDR3 loop is CASSVAGTTDTQYF. The CDR3 nucleotides read TGTGCCAGCAGCGTAGCTGGGACCACAGATACGCAGTATTTT.

This clonotype has only a few counts. This chain joins TRBV5-1 and TRBJ2-3; tentatively, D is TRBD2 (6 bases). CDR3 length: 13 amino acids. Germline CDR1 and CDR2: SGHRS and YFSETQ. The germline V and J ends were trimmed by 7 bases and 4 bases, with 13 bases remaining between them. This CDR3 reads CASRDGGADTQYF. The DNA of the CDR3 is TGCGCCAGCCGGGACGGAGGGGCAGATACGCAGTATTTT.

The V gene is TRBV29-1, the J gene TRBJ2-1; a possible D gene is TRBD2 (5 bases). V was pared by 2 bases and J by 7 bases, with 18 bases between. From germline, CDR1 is SQVTM and CDR2 ANQGSEA. The CDR3 runs 15 residues. The CDR3 nucleotides read TGCAGCGTTGAAAGCCAGCGGTGGGTCGGAAATGAGCAGTTCTTC. The encoded protein is CSVESQRWVGNEQFF.

This chain joins TRBV7-8 and TRBJ1-3; D might be TRBD1 (6 bases). The CDR3 consists of 14 residues. CDR1 SGHVS and CDR2 FQNEAQ come from the germline V gene. Trimming removed 6 bases from V and 0 bases from J, with 9 bases in between. The CDR3 region has the DNA TGTGCCAGCAGGATACAGGGCTCTGGAAACACCATATATTTT. Translating it yields CASRIQGSGNTIYF.

In its sample, this clonotype was seen many times. This chain connects TRBV10-3 to TRBJ2-5; a weak D match, TRBD2 (5 bases). There are 13 residues in the CDR3. Trimming left V 10 bases short and J 5 bases short, with 17 bases between. Germline V lookup: CDR1 ENHRY, CDR2 SYGVKD. The CDR3 bases are TGTGCCAGTACAGCGGCTGATCAGGAGACCCAGTACTTC. Translation: CASTAADQETQYF.

Concerning this clonotype: Germline is not matched at one junction end, which may reflect a read error. V and J are TRBV5-1 and TRBJ1-1, with a tentative D call TRBD1 (6 bases). The germline V gene has CDR1 SGHRS and CDR2 YFSETQ. The CDR3 length is 15 residues. The CDR3 is CASSQTTGMKTEAFF. CDR3 DNA sequence: TGCGCCAGCAGCCAAACTACAGGGATGAAGACTGAAGCTTTCTTT.

This clonotype was recorded once. One base away lies a much larger clone, so this may be a sequencing read error. The chain joins TRBV5-1 to TRBJ2-3; weak D call: TRBD1 (6 bases). This CDR3 has 13 residues. CDR1 and CDR2 from the germline V gene are SGHRS and YFSETQ. V dropped 7 bases and J dropped 9 bases, with 18 bases sitting between them. The CDR3 DNA is TGCGCCAGCCGGACAGTAGGGGCGGAGACGCAGTATTTT. It encodes CASRTVGAETQYF.

This clonotype has a handful of counts. The rearrangement joins TRBV6-2 or TRBV6-3 to TRBJ2-3; TRBD2 matches 7 bases. The CDR3 is 14 amino acids. V gave up 2 bases and J gave up 2 bases; unmatched junction bases: 1. The germline V gene has CDR1 MNHEY and CDR2 SVGEGT. As DNA, the CDR3 is TGTGCCAGCAGTTACGGGAGGGCCACAGATACGCAGTATTTT. Its translation is CASSYGRATDTQYF.

This clonotype was recorded at least ten times. Germline and junction disagree at one end, which may indicate a read error. The J gene is TRBJ2-7, the V gene TRBV5-1, with D unclear. The CDR3 has 11 amino acids. CDR1 and CDR2 from the germline V gene are SGHRS and YFSETQ. Here the CDR3 DNA reads TGTGCCAGCAGTGACACCTACGAGCAGTACTTC. It translates to CASSDTYEQYF. Looking up the rest from reference TRBV5-1 and TRBJ2-7 gives the full variable domain: KAGVTQTPRYLIKTRGQQVTLSCSPISGHRSVSWYQQTPGQGLQFLFEYFSETQRNKGNFPGRFSGRQFSNSRSEMNVSTLELGDSALYLCASSDTYEQYFGPGTRLTVT.

This clonotype came up many times. The rearrangement uses TRBV18 and TRBJ2-1; D unclear. Trimming took 0 bases from V and 3 from J, leaving 18 bases between them. This CDR3 comprises 18 residues. Germline V gene sequence: CDR1 KGHSH, CDR2 LQKENI. The CDR3 DNA sequence: TGTGCCAGCTCACCACCTTTCGATAGACGGTTTAGCTACAATGAGCAGTTCTTC. It specifies CASSPPFDRRFSYNEQFF.